Listed below are T cell receptor beta chains from one sample, sequenced in a study of Ad26.COV2.S vaccination and SARS-CoV-2 variants. Sequencing was performed with immunoSEQ multiplex PCR; in TCRdb, only in-frame clones are kept and a portion is missing. The profile shows about half a million clones, around 89% of them singletons. The source was peripheral blood, collected in a trial of Ad26.COV2.S vaccine versus placebo. These receptor sequences come from a person between 18 and 65 years old who received the Ad26.COV2.S COVID-19 vaccine or a placebo. The CDR3 runs from the conserved cysteine through the conserved F or W. Fields, in order: V gene, D gene, clone size, J gene, CDR3 protein, CDR3 DNA. D genes are given only for firm matches. Expanded clones are given a class, and other clones once, few, many or no size at all.

V: TRBV28
D: NA
size: NA
J: TRBJ2-1
CDR3: CASSLSAGNNEQFF
DNA: TGTGCCAGCAGTTTATCCGCGGGAAACAATGAGCAGTTCTTC

V: TRBV4-2
D: NA
size: NA
J: TRBJ1-4
CDR3: CASRLFGGRSEKLFF
DNA: TGTGCCAGCAGACTGTTCGGGGGGAGGTCAGAAAAACTGTTTTTT

V: TRBV6-5
D: NA
size: NA
J: TRBJ1-1
CDR3: CASRGGMNTEAFF
DNA: TGTGCCAGCAGGGGAGGAATGAACACTGAAGCTTTCTTT

V: TRBV19
D: TRBD1
size: few
J: TRBJ2-7
CDR3: CASSIETGSSLEQYF
DNA: TGTGCCAGTAGTATTGAGACAGGGTCGTCTCTCGAGCAGTACTTC

V: TRBV5-1
D: TRBD2
size: NA
J: TRBJ2-3
CDR3: CASSPRPAGGTSTDTQYF
DNA: TGCGCCAGCAGCCCCAGGCCAGCGGGGGGGACTAGCACAGATACGCAGTATTTT

V: TRBV28
D: NA
size: NA
J: TRBJ1-5
CDR3: CASRTIEGAQHF
DNA: TGTGCCAGCAGGACCATAGAGGGGGCCCAGCATTTT

V: TRBV2
D: NA
size: NA
J: TRBJ1-2
CDR3: CASQADLGGYTF
DNA: TGTGCCAGCCAGGCTGACTTGGGTGGCTACACCTTC

V: TRBV5-1
D: NA
size: NA
J: TRBJ2-3
CDR3: CASSFGFDTQYF
DNA: TGCGCCAGCAGTTTCGGTTTCGATACGCAGTATTTT

V: TRBV19
D: NA
size: NA
J: TRBJ2-6
CDR3: CASRTQYSRSGANVLTF
DNA: TGTGCCAGTAGGACCCAATACAGCCGCTCTGGGGCCAACGTCCTGACTTTC

V: TRBV7-9
D: NA
size: NA
J: TRBJ1-4
CDR3: CASSAHEKLFF
DNA: TGTGCCAGCAGCGCGCATGAAAAACTGTTTTTT

V: TRBV9
D: NA
size: NA
J: TRBJ2-5
CDR3: CASSPSRDQETQYF
DNA: TGTGCCAGCAGCCCTTCGCGGGACCAAGAGACCCAGTACTTC

V: TRBV7-5
D: NA
size: NA
J: TRBJ2-2
CDR3: CARSLSPRDFSNTGELFF
DNA: TGTGCCAGAAGCTTATCCCCTCGGGACTTTTCGAACACCGGGGAGCTGTTTTTT